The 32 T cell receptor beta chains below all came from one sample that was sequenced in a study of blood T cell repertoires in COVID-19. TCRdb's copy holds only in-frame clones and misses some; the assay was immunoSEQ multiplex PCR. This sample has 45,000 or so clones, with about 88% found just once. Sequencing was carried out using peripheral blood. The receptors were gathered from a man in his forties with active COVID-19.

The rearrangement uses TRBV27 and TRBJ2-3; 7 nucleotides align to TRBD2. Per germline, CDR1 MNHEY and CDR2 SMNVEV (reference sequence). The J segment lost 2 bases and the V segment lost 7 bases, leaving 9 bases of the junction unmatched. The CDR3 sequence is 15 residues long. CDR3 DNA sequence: TGTGCCAGCACTCGCGCCGGGACTAACACAGATACGCAGTATTTT. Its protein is CASTRAGTNTDTQYF.

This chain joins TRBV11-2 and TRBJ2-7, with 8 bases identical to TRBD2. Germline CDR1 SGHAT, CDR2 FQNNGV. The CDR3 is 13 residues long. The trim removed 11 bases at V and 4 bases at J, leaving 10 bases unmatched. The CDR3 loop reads CASRGGFMYEQYF. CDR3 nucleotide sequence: TGTGCCTCTCGCGGGGGGTTCATGTACGAGCAGTACTTC.

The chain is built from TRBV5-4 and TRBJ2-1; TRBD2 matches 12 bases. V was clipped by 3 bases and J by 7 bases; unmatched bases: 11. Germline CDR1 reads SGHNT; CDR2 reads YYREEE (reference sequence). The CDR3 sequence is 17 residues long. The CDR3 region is CASSSTPGTSGLNEQFF. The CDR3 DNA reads TGTGCCAGCAGCTCGACCCCCGGGACTAGCGGGTTGAATGAGCAGTTCTTC.

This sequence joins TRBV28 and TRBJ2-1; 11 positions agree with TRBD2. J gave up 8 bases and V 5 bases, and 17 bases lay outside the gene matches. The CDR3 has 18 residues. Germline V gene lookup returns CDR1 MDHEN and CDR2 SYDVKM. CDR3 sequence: CASSTPTSGTSVGDEQFF. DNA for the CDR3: TGTGCCAGCAGTACCCCGACTAGCGGGACTTCAGTTGGCGATGAGCAGTTCTTC. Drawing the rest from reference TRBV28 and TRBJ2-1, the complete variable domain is DVKVTQSSRYLVKRTGEKVFLECVQDMDHENMFWYRQDPGLGLRLIYFSYDVKMKEKGDIPEGYSVSREKKERFSLILESASTNQTSMYLCASSTPTSGTSVGDEQFFGPGTRLTVL.

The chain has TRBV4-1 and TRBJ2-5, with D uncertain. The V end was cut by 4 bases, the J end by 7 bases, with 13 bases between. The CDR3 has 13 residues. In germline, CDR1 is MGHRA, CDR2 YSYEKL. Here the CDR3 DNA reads TGCGCCAGCAGCCTAGCCGTCTCGGGGACCCAGTACTTC. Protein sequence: CASSLAVSGTQYF.

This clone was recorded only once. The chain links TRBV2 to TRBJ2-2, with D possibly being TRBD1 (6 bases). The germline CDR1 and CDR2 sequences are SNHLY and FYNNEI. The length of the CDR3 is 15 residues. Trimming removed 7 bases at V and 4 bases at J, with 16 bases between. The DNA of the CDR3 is TGTGCCAGCAAAATAAACGTCAGGGGCACCGGGGAGCTGTTTTTT. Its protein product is CASKINVRGTGELFF.

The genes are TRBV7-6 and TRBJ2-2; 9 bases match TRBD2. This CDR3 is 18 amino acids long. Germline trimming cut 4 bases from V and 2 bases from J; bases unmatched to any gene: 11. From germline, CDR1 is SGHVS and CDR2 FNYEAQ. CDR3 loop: CASSSFAGSGSNTGELFF. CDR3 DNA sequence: TGTGCCAGCAGCTCCTTCGCGGGTAGCGGGAGTAACACCGGGGAGCTGTTTTTT.

Here the CDR3 DNA reads TGTGCCAGCAGTTTAAGGGGCCTTACGTCCTACGAGCAGTACTTC. This gives the protein CASSLRGLTSYEQYF. The chain recombines TRBV28 with TRBJ2-7, with D possibly matching TRBD1 (5 bases). CDR3 length: 15 residues. Germline-derived CDR1 and CDR2 are MDHEN and SYDVKM. Deletions cut 2 bases from V and 1 base from J, with 12 bases between.

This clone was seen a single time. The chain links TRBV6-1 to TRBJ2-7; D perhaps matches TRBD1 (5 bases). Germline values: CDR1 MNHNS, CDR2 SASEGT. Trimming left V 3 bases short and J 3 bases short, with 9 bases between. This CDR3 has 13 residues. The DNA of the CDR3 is TGTGCCAGCAGTGAGACAGACTTCTACGAGCAGTACTTC. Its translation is CASSETDFYEQYF.

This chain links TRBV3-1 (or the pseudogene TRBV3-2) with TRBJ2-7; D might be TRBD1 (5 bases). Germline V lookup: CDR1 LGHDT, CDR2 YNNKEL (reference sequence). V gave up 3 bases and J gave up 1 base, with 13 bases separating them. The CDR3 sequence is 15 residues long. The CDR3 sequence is CASSHGHLFSYEQYF. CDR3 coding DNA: TGTGCCAGCAGCCACGGACACCTCTTTTCCTACGAGCAGTACTTC.

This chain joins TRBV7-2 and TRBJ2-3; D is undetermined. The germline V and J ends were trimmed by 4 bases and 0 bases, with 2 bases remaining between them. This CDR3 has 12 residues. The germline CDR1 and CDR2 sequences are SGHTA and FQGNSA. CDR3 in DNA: TGTGCCAGCAGCTCGAGCACAGATACGCAGTATTTT. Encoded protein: CASSSSTDTQYF.

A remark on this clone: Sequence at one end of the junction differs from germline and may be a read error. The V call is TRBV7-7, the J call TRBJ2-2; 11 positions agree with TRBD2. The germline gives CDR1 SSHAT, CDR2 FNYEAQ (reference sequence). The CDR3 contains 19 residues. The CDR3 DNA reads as TGTGCTAGCAGCTCATCTAGCGGGAGGCCCGCTAAGGGTGTCGGGGAGCTGTTTTTT. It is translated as CASSSSSGRPAKGVGELFF.

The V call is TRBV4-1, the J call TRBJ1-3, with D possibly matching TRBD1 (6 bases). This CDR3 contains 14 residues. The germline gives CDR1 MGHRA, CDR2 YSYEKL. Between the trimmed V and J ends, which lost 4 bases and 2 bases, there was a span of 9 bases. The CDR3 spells CASSPTGTGNTIYF. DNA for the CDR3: TGCGCCAGCAGCCCCACAGGGACTGGAAACACCATATATTTT.

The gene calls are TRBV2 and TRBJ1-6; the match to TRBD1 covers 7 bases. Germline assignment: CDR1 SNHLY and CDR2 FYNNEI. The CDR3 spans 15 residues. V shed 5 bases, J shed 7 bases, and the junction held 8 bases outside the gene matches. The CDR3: CASSPGQSSNSPLHF. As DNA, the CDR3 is TGTGCCAGCAGTCCGGGACAGTCGAGCAATTCACCCCTCCACTTT.

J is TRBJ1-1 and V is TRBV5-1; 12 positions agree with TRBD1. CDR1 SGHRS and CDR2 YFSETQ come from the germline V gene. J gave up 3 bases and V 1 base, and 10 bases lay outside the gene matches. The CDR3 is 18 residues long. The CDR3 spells CASSLKGQGAPVDTEAFF. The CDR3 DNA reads TGCGCCAGCAGCTTGAAGGGACAGGGGGCCCCTGTGGACACTGAAGCTTTCTTT.

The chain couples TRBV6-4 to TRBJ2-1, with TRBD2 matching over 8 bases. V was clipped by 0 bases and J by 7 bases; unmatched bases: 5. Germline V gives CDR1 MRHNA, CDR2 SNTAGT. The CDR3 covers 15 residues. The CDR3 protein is CASSDSKGLVNEQFF. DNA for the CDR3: TGTGCCAGCAGTGACTCGAAGGGACTAGTGAATGAGCAGTTCTTC.

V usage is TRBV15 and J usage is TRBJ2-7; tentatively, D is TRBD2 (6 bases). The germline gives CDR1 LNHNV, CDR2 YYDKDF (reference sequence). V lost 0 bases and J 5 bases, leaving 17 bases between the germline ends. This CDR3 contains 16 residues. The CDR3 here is CATSRDRAGGLDEQYF. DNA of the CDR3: TGTGCCACCAGCAGAGATCGAGCCGGGGGTCTGGACGAGCAGTACTTC.

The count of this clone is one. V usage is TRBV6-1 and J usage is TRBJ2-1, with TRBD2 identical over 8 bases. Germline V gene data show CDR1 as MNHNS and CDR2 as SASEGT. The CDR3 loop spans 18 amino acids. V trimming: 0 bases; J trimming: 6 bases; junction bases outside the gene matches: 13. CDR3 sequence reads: CASSEALPGPGTSNEQFF. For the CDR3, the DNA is TGTGCCAGCAGTGAAGCGCTTCCCGGACCCGGGACTAGCAATGAGCAGTTCTTC.

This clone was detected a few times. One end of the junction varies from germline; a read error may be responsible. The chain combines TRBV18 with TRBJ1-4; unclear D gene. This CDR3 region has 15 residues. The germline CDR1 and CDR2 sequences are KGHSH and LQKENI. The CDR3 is CASSPYREINEKLFF. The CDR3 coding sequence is TGTGCCAGTTCACCTTACAGAGAAATTAATGAAAAACTGTTTTTT.

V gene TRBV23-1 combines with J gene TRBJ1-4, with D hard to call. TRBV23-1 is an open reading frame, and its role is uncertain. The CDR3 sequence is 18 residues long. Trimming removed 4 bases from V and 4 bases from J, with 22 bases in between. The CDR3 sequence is CASSRRNDVQRGNEKLFF. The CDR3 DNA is TGCGCCAGCAGTCGCCGGAATGACGTCCAACGGGGTAATGAAAAACTGTTTTTT.

The CDR3 reads CASTLGGTTLAETQYF. The DNA of the CDR3 is TGTGCCAGCACCCTGGGAGGGACAACCTTAGCGGAGACCCAGTACTTC. This chain links TRBV7-9 with TRBJ2-5, with a tentative D call TRBD2 (7 bases). Looked up from germline, CDR1 is SEHNR and CDR2 is FQNEAQ (reference sequence). There are 16 residues in the CDR3. The ends were cut back, 7 bases at V and 5 bases at J, with 23 bases in the middle.

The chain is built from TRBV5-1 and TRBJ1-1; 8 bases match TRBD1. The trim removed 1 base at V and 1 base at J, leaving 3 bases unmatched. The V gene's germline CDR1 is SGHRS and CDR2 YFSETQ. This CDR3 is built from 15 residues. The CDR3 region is CASSLFQGANTEAFF. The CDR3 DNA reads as TGCGCCAGCAGCTTGTTTCAGGGGGCGAACACTGAAGCTTTCTTT. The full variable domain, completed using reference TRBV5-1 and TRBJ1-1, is KAGVTQTPRYLIKTRGQQVTLSCSPISGHRSVSWYQQTPGQGLQFLFEYFSETQRNKGNFPGRFSGRQFSNSRSEMNVSTLELGDSALYLCASSLFQGANTEAFFGQGTRLTVV.

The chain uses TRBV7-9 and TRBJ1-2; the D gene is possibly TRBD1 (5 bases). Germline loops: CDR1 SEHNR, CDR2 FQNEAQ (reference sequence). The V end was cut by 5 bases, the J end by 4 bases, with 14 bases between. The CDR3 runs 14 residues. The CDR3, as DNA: TGTGCCAGCAGCCCTCAGGCCGGGGGCTATGGCTACACCTTC. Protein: CASSPQAGGYGYTF.

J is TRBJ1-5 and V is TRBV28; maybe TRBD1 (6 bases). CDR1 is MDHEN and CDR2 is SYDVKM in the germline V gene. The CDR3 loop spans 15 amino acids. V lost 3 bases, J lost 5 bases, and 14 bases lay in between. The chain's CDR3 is CASSLGAGEYQPQHF. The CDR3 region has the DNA TGTGCCAGCAGTTTGGGGGCAGGGGAGTATCAGCCCCAGCATTTT.

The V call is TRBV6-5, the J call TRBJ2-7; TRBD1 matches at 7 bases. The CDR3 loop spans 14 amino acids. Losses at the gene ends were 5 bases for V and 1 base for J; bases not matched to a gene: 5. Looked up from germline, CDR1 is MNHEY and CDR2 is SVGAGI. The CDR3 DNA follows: TGTGCCAGCAGTATGGACAGGACGTCCTACGAGCAGTACTTC. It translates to CASSMDRTSYEQYF.

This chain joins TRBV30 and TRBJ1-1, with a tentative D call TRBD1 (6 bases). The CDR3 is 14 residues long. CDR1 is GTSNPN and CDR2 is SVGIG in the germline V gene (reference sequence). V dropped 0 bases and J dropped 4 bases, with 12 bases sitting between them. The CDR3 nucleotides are TGTGCCTGGAGTGTCGGCGGGGGGCTCACTGAAGCTTTCTTT. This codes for CAWSVGGGLTEAFF.

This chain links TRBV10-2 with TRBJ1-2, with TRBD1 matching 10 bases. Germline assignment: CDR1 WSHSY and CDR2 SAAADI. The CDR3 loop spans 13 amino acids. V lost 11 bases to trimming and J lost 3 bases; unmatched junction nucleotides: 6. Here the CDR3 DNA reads TGCGCCGCCCGGGGGACAGGGGACTATGGCTACACCTTC. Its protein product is CAARGTGDYGYTF.

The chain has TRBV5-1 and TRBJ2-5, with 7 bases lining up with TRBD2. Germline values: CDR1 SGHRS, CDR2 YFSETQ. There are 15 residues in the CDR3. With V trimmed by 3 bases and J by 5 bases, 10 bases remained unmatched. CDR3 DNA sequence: TGCGCCAGCAGCTCCTCAGGGATGGGGGGGGAGACCCAGTACTTC. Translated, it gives CASSSSGMGGETQYF.

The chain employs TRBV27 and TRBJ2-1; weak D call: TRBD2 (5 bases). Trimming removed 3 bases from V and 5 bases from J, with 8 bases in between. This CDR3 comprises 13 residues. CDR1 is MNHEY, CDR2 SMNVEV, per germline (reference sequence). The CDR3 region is CASSLWRDNEQFF. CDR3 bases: TGTGCCAGCAGTTTGTGGCGGGACAATGAGCAGTTCTTC.

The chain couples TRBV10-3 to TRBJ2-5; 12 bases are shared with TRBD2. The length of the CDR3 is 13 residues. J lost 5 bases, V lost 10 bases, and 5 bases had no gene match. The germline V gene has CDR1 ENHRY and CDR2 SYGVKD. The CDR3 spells CATTSGSRETQYF. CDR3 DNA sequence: TGTGCCACGACTAGCGGGAGCAGGGAGACCCAGTACTTC.

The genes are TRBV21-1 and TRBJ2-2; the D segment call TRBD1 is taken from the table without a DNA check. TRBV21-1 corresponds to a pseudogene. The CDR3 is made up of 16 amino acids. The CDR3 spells CASRKTGQGNTGELFF. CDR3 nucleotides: TGTGCCAGCAGAAAAACGGGACAGGGCAACACCGGGGAGCTGTTTTTT.

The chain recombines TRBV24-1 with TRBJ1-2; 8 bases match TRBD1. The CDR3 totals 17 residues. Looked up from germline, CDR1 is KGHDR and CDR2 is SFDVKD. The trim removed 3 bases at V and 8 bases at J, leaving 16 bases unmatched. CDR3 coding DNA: TGTGCCACCAGTGATCCCCTAGGGGACAGGATGTTTGGAGGCTACACCTTC. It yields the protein CATSDPLGDRMFGGYTF.